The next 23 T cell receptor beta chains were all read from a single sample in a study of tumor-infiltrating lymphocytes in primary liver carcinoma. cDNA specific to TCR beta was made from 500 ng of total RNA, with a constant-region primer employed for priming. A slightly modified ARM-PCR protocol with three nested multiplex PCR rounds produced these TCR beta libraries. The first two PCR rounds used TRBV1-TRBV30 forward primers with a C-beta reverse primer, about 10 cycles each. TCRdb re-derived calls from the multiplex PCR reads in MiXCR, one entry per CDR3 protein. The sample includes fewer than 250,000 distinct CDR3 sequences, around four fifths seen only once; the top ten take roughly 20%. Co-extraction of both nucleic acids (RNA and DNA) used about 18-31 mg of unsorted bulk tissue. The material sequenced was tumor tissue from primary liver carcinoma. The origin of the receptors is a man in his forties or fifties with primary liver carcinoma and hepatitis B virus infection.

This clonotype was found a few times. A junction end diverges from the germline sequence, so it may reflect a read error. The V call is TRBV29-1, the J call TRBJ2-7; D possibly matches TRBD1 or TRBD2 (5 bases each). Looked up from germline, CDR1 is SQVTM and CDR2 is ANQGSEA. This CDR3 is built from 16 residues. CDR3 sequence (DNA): TGCAGCGCCATGACATCTGGGACCGTCACTCCTTACGAGCTGTACTTC. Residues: CSAMTSGTVTPYELYF.

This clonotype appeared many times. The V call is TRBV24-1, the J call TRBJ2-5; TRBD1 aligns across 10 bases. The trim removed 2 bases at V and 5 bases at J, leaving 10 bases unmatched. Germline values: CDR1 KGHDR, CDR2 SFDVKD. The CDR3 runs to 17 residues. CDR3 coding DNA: TGTGCCACCAGTGATTCTGGGCGACAGGGGGCTACGGAGACCCAGTACTTC. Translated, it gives CATSDSGRQGATETQYF.

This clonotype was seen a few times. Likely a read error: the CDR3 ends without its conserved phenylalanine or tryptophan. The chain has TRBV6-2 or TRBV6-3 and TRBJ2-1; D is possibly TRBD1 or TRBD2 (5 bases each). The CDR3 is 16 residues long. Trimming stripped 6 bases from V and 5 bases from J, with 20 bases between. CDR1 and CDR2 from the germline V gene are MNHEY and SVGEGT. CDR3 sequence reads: CASSQQLGTGNNEQFL. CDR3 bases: TGTGCCAGCAGCCAACAGCTCGGGACGGGTAACAATGAGCAGTTCTTA.

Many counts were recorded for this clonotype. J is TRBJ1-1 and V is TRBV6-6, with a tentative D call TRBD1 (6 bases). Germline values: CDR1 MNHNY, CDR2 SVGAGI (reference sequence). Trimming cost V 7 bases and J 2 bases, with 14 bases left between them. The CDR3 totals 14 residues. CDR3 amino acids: CASTLQGPNTEAFF. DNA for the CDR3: TGTGCCAGCACTCTACAGGGCCCTAACACTGAAGCTTTCTTT.

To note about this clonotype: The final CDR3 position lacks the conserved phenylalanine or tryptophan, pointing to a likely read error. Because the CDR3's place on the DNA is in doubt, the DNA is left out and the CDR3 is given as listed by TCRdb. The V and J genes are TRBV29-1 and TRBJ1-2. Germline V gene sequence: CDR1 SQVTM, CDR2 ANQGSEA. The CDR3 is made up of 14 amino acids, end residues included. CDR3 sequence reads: CSVEDRITNYGFTL.

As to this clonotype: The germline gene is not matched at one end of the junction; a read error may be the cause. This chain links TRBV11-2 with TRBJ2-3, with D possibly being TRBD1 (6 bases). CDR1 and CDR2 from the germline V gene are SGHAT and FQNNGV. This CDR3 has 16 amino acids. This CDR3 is CASSRRSTGKIDTRYF. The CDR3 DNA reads TGTGCCAGCAGCAGAAGAAGTACAGGGAAGATAGATACGCGGTATTTT.

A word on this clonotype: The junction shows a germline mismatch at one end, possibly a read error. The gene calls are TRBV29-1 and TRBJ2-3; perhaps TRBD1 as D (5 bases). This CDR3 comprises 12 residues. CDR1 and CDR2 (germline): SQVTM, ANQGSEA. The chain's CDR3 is CSVENKTDTQYF. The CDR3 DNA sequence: TGCAGCGTTGAGAACAAGACAGATACTCAGTATTTT.

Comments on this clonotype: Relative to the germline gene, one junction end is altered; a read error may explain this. The CDR3 reads CSAWWREVYNKQFF. DNA of the CDR3: TGCAGTGCTTGGTGGCGGGAGGTCTACAATAAGCAGTTCTTC. The chain carries TRBV20-1 and TRBJ2-1; 8 nucleotides line up with TRBD2. CDR1 is DFQATT and CDR2 is SNEGSKA in the germline V gene (reference sequence). The CDR3 contains 14 residues.

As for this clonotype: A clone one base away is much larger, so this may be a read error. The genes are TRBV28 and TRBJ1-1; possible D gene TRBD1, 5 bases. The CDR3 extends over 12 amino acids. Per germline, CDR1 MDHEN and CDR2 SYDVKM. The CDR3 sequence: CDSRTGNTEAFF. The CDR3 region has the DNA TGTGACAGCCGTACAGGCAACACTGAAGCTTTCTTT. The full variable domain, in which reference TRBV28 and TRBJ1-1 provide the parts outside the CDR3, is DVKVTQSSRYLVKRTGEKVFLECVQDMDHENMFWYRQDPGLGLRLIYFSYDVKMKEKGDIPEGYSVSREKKERFSLILESASTNQTSMYLCDSRTGNTEAFFGQGTRLTVV.

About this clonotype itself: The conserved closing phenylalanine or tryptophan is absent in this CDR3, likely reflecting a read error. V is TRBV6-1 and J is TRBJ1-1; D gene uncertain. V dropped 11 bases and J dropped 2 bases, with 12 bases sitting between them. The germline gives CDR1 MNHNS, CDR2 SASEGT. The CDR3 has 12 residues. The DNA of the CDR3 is TGTGCCTGCCGAAAGGGTAACACTGAAGCTTTCTCT. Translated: CACRKGNTEAFS.

CDR3 protein: CVSCYSGWGSEQYF. CDR3 DNA: TGTGTCAGTTGTTACTCGGGGTGGGGAAGTGAGCAGTACTTC. The rearrangement links TRBV6-6 to TRBJ2-7; D may be TRBD2 (5 bases). The germline V gene encodes CDR1 MNHNY and CDR2 SVGAGI (reference sequence). The CDR3 is 14 amino acids.

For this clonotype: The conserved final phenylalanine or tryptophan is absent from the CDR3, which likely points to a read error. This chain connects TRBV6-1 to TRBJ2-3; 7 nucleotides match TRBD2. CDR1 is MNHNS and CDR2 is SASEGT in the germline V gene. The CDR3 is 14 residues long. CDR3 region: CASSEGGSSDTQYL. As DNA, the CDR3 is TGTGCCAGCAGTGAAGGCGGGAGCTCAGATACTCAGTATTTG.

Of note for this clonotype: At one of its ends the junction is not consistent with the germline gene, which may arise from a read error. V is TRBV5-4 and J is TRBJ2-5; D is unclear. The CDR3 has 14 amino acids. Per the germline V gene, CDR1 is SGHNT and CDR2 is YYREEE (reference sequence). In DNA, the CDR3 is TGTGCCTGCAGTCCAGCGCAGGTGGGGGAGACCCAGTACTTC. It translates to CACSPAQVGETQYF.

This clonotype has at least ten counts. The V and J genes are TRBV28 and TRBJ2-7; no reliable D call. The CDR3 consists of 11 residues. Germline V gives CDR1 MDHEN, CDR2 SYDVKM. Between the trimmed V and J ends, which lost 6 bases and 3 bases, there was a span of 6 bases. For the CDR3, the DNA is TGTGCCAGCAGGGGCCTCTACGAGCAGTACTTC. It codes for CASRGLYEQYF.

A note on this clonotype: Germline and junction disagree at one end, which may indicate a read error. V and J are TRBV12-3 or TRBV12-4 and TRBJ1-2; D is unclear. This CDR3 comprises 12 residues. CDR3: CASSLPRIDYTF. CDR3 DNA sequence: TGTGCAAGCAGTTTACCAAGGATCGACTACACCTTC.

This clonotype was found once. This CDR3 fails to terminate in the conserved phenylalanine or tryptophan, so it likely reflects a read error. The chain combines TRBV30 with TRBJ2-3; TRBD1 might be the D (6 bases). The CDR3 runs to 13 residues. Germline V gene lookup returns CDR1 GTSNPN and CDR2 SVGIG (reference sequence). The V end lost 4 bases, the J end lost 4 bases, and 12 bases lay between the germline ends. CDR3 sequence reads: CAWNTGYPDTQYL. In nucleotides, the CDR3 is TGTGCCTGGAATACAGGGTACCCAGATACGCAGTATCTT.

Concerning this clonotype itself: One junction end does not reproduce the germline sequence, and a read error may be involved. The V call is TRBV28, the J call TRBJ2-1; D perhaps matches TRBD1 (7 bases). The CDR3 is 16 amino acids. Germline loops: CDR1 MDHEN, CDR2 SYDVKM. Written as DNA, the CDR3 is TGTGCCAGTATCCCCCCAGAGCAGGGGGGCTACGATGAGCAGTTATTC. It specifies CASIPPEQGGYDEQLF.

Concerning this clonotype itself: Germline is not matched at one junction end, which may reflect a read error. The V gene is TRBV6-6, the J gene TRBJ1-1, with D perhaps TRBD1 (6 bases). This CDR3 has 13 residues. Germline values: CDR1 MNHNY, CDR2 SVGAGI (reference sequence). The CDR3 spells CASRPPGDTEVFF. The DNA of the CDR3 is TGTGCCAGCAGACCCCCAGGGGACACTGAAGTTTTCTTT.

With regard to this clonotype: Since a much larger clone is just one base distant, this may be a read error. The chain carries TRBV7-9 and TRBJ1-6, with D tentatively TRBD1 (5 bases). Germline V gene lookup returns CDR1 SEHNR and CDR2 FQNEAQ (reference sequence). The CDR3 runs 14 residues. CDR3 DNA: TGTGCCAGCAGGTTAGGGGAGACCAATTCACCCCTCCACTTT. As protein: CASRLGETNSPLHF. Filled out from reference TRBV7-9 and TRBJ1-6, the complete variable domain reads DTGVSQNPRHKITKRGQNVTFRCDPISEHNRLYWYRQTLGQGPEFLTYFQNEAQLEKSRLLSDRFSAERPKGSFSTLEIQRTEQGDSAMYLCASRLGETNSPLHFGNGTRLTVT.

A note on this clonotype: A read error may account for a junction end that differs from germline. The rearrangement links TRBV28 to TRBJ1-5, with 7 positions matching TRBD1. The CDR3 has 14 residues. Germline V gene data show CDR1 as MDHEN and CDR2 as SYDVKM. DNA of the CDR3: TGTGTCAGCAGGTCGACAGGGACTTCCCAGCCCCAGCATTTT. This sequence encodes CVSRSTGTSQPQHF.

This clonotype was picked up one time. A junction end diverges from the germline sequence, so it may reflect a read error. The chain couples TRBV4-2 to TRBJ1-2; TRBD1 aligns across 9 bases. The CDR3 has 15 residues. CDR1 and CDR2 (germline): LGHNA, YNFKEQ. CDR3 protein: CATSQSGTGPYGYTF. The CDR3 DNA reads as TGTGCCACCAGCCAATCTGGGACAGGGCCCTATGGCTACACCTTC.

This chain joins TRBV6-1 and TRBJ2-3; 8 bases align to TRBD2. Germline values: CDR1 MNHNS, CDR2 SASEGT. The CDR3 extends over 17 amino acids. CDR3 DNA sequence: TGTGTCAGTAGTGAAGAGGGACTAGAAGTCTACACAGATACGCAGTATTTT. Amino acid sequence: CVSSEEGLEVYTDTQYF.

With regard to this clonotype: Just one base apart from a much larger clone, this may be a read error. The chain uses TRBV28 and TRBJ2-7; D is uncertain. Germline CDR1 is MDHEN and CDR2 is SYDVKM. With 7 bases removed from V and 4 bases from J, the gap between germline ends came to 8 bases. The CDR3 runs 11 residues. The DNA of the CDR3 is TGTGCCAGCAACCCCCGTTACGAGCAGTACTTC. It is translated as CASNPRYEQYF.